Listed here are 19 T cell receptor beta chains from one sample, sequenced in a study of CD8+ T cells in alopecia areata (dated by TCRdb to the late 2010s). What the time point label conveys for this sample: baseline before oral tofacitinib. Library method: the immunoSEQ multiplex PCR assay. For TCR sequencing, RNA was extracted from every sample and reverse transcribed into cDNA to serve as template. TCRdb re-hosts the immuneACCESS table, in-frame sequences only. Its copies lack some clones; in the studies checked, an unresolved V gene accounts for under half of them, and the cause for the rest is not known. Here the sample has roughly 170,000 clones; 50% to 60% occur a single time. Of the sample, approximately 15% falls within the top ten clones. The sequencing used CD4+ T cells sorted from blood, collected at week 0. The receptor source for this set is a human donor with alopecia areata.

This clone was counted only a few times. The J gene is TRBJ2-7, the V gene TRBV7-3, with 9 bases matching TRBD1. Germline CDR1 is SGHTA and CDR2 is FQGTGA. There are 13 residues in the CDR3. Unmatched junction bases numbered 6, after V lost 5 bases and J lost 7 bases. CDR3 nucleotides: TGTGCCAGCAGCAATGACAGGGGGAAAGAGCAGTACTTC. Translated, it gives CASSNDRGKEQYF.

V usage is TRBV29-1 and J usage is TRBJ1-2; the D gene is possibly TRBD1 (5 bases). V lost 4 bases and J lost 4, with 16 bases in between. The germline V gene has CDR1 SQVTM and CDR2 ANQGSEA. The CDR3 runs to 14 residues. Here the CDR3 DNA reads TGCAGCGTTGTGTGGCCAGGGACTACCTATGGCTACACCTTC. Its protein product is CSVVWPGTTYGYTF.

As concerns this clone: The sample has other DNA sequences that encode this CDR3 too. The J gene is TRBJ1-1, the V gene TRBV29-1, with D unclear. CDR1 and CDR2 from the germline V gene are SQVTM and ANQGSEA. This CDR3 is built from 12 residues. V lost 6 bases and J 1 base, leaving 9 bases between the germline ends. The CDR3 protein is CSVDPGNTEAFF. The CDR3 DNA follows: TGCAGCGTCGACCCTGGGAACACTGAAGCTTTCTTT.

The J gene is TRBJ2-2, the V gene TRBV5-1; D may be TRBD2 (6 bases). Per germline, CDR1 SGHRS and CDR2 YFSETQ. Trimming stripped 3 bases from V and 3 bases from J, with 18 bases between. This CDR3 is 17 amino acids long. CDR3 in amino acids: CASSSPTVGGHTGELFF. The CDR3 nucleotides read TGCGCCAGCAGCTCCCCCACGGTCGGGGGACACACCGGGGAGCTGTTTTTT.

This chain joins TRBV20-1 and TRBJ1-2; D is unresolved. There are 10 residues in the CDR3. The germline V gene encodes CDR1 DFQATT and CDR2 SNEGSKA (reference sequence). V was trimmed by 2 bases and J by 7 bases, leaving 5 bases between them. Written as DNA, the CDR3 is TGCAGTGCTAGAAGTCGTGGCTACACCTTC. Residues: CSARSRGYTF.

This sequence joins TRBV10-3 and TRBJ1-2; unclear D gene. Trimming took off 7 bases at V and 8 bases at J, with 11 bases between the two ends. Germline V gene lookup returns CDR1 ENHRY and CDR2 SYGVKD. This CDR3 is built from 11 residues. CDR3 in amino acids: CAINVPGGYTF. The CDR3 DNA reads TGTGCCATCAACGTTCCGGGAGGCTACACCTTC.

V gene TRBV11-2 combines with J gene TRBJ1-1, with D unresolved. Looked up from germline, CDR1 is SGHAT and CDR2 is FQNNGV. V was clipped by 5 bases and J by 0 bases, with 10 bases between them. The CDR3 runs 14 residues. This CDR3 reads CASSPRTVNTEAFF. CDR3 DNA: TGTGCCAGCAGCCCCAGGACGGTGAACACTGAAGCTTTCTTT.

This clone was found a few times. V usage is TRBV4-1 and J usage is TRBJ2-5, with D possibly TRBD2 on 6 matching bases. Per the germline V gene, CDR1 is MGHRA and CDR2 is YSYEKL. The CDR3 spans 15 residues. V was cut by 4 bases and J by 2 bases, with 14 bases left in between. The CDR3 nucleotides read TGCGCCAGCAGCCCAGATTCGGGGGTACAAGAGACCCAGTACTTC. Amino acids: CASSPDSGVQETQYF.

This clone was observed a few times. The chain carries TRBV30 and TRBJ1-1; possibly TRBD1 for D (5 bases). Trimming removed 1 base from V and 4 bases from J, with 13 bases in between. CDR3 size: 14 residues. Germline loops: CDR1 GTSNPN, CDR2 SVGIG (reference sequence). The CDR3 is CAWSAIAGPTEAFF. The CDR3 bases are TGTGCCTGGAGTGCCATCGCGGGACCCACTGAAGCTTTCTTT.

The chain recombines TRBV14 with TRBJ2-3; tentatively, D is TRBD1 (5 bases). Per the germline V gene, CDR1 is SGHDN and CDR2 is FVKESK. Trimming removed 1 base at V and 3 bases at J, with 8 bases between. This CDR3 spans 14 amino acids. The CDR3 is CASSQGTLTDTQYF. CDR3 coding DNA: TGTGCCAGCAGCCAAGGGACATTAACAGATACGCAGTATTTT. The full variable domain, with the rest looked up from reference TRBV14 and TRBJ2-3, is EAGVTQFPSHSVIEKGQTVTLRCDPISGHDNLYWYRRVMGKEIKFLLHFVKESKQDESGMPNNRFLAERTGGTYSTLKVQPAELEDSGVYFCASSQGTLTDTQYFGPGTRLTVL.

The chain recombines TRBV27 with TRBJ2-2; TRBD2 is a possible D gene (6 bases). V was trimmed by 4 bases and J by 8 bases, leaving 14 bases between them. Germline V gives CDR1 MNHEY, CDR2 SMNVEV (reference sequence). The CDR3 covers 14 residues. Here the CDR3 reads CASSSRGLAGELFF. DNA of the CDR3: TGTGCCAGCAGTTCGCGGGGATTGGCTGGGGAGCTGTTTTTT.

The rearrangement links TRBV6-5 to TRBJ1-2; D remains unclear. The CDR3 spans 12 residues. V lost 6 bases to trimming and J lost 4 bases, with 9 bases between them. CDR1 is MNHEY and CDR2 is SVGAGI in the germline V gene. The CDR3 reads CASSQTVYGYTF. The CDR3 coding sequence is TGTGCCAGCAGCCAGACCGTCTATGGCTACACCTTC.

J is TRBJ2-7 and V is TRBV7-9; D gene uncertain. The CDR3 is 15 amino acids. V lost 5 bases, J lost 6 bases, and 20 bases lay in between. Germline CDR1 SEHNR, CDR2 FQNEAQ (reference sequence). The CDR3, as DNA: TGTGCCAGCAGCCCTTCCGGAAGGATCGCCTTCGAGCAGTACTTC. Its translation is CASSPSGRIAFEQYF.

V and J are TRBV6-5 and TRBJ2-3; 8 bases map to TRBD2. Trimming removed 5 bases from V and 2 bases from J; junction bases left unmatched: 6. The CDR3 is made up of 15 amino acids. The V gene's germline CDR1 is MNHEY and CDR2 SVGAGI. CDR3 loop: CASSTRGAVTDTQYF. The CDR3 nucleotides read TGTGCCAGCAGTACGCGGGGGGCCGTCACAGATACGCAGTATTTT.

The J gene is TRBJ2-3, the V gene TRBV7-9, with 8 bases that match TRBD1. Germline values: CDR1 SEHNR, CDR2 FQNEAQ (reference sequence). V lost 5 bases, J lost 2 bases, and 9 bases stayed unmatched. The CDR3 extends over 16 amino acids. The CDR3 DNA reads TGTGCCAGCAGCCGCCTTCAGGGGGCTACCACAGATACGCAGTATTTT. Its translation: CASSRLQGATTDTQYF.

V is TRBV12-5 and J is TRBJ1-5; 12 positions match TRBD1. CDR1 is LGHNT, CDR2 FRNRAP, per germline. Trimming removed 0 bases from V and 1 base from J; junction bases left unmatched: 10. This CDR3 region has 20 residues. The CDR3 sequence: CASGLVLEGQGARSNQPQHF. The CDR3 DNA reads TGTGCTAGTGGTTTGGTACTAGAGGGACAGGGGGCGCGCAGCAATCAGCCCCAGCATTTT.

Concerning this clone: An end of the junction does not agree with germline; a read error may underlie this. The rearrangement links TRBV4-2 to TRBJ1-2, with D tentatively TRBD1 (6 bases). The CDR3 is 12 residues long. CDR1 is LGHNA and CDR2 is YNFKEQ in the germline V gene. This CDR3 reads CASSQDRTGFQF. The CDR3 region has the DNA TGTGCCAGCAGCCAAGATCGTACAGGGTTTCAGTTT.

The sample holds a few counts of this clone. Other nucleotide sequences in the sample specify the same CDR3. The CDR3 DNA sequence: TGCGCCAGCAGCTTGGAGGGTAGCAATCAGCCCCAGCATTTT. This sequence encodes CASSLEGSNQPQHF. The chain combines TRBV5-1 with TRBJ1-5; D is unclear. CDR1 SGHRS and CDR2 YFSETQ come from the germline V gene. V lost 0 bases, J lost 0 bases, and 4 bases lay in between. This CDR3 has 14 amino acids.

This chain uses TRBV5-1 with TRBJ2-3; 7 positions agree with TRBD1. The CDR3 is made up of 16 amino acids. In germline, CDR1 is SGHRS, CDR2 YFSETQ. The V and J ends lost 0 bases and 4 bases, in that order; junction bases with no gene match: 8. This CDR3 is CASSLGQGLGADTQYF. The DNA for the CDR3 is TGCGCCAGCAGCTTGGGACAGGGCCTTGGCGCAGATACGCAGTATTTT.